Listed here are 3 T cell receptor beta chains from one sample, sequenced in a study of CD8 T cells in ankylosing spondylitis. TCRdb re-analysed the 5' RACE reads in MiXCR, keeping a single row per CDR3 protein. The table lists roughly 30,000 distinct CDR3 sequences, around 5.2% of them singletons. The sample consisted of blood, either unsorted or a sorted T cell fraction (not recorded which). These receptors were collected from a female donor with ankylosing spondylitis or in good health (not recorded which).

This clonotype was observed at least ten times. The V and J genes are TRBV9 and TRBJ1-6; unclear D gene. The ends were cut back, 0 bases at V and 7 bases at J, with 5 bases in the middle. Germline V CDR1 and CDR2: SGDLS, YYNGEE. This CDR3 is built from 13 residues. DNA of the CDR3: TGTGCCAGCAGCGTAGCCCAGAATTCACCCCTCCACTTT. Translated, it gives CASSVAQNSPLHF.

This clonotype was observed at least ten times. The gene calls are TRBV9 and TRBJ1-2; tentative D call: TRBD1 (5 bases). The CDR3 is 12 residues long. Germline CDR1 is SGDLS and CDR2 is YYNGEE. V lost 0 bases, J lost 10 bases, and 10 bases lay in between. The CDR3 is CASSVGRDHYTF. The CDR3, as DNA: TGTGCCAGCAGCGTAGGTCGGGACCACTACACCTTC. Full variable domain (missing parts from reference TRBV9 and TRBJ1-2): DSGVTQTPKHLITATGQRVTLRCSPRSGDLSVYWYQQSLDQGLQFLIQYYNGEERAKGNILERFSAQQFPDLHSELNLSSLELGDSALYFCASSVGRDHYTFGSGTRLTVV.

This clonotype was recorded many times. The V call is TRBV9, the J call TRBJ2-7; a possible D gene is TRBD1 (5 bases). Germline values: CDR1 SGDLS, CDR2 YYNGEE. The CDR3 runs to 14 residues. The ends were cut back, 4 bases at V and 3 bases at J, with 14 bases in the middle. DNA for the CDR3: TGTGCCAGCAGCCCGCGGACAACTTACTACGAGCAGTACTTC. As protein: CASSPRTTYYEQYF.